The T cell receptor (beta chain) under discussion was sequenced for a study of shared T cell receptors in the human thymus. The assay was immunoSEQ multiplex PCR, and TCRdb's table has in-frame clones only and misses some. The sample yields roughly 560,000 clones, roughly 74% seen once. Per germline, CDR1 ENHRY and CDR2 SYGVKD. The CDR3 has 14 residues. The junction had 9 bases not matched to a gene; V was cut back by 11 bases and J by 3 bases. This same sample was also taken into another study, of human thymus T cells. As reported in that work: Thymic samples were excised during corrective heart operations. Thymic and blood repertoires appeared to show biased V and J gene usage. Among unrelated individuals, related research reported thymic repertoires that overlapped highly.

The TCR was taken from a boy less than two years old with a congenital heart defect. This sequence joins TRBV10-3 and TRBJ1-2; 10 nucleotides match TRBD1. The sample taken for sequencing was thymocytes. The CDR3 sequence: CASKDRGFDYGYTF. The CDR3 DNA follows: TGTGCCTCAAAGGACAGGGGGTTTGACTATGGCTACACCTTC.